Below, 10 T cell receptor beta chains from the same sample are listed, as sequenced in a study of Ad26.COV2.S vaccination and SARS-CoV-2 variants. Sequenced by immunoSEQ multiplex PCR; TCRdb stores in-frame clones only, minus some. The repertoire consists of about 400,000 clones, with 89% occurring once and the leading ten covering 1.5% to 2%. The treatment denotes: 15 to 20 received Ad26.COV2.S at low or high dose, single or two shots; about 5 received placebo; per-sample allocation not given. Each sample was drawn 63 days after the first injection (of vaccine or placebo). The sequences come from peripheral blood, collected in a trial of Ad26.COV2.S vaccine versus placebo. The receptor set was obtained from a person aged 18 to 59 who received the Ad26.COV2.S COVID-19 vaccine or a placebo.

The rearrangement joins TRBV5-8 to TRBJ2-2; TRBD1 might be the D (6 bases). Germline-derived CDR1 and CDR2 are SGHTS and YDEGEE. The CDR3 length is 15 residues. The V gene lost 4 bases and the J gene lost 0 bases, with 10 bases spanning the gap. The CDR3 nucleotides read TGTGCCAGCAGCCGGGGACAAACGAACACCGGGGAGCTGTTTTTT. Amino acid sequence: CASSRGQTNTGELFF.

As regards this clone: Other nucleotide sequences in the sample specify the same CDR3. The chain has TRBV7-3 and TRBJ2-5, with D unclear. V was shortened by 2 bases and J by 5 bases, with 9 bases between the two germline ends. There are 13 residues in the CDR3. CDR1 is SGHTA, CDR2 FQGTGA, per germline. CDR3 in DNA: TGTGCCAGCAGCTTAGGAGCTAGGGAGACCCAGTACTTC. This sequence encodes CASSLGARETQYF.

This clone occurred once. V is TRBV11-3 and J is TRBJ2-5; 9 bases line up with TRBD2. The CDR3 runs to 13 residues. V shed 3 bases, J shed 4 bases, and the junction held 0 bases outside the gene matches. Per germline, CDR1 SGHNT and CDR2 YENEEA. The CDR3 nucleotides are TGTGCCAGCAGCTTTAGCGGGGGAGAGACCCAGTACTTC. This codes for CASSFSGGETQYF.

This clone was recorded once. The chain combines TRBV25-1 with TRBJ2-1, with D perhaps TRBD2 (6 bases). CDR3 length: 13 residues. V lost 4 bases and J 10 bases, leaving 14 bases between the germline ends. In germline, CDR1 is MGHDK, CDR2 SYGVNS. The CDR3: CASSAPHREEQFF. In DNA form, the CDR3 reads TGTGCCAGCAGTGCTCCCCACCGGGAGGAGCAGTTCTTC. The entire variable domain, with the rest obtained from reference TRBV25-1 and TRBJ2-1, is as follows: EADIYQTPRYLVIGTGKKITLECSQTMGHDKMYWYQQDPGMELHLIHYSYGVNSTEKGDLSSESTVSRIRTEHFPLTLESARPSHTSQYLCASSAPHREEQFFGPGTRLTVL.

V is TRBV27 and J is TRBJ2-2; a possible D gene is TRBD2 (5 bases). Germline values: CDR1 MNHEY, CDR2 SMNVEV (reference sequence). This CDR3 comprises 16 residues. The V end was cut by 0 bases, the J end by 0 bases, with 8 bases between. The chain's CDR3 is CASSLSGVTNTGELFF. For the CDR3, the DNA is TGTGCCAGCAGTTTATCCGGGGTAACGAACACCGGGGAGCTGTTTTTT.

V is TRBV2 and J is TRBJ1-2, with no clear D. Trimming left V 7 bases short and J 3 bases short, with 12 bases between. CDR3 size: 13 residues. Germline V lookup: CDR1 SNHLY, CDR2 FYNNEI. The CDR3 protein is CASNPGGDYGYTF. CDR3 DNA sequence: TGTGCCAGCAACCCAGGTGGCGACTATGGCTACACCTTC. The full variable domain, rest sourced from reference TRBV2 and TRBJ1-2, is EPEVTQTPSHQVTQMGQEVILRCVPISNHLYFYWYRQILGQKVEFLVSFYNNEISEKSEIFDDQFSVERPDGSNFTLKIRSTKLEDSAMYFCASNPGGDYGYTFGSGTRLTVV.

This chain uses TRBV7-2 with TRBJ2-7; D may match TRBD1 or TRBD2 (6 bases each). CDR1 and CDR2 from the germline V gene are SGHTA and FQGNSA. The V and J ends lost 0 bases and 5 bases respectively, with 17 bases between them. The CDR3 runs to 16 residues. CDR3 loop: CASSLAARGVRDEQYF. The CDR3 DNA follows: TGTGCCAGCAGCTTAGCAGCGAGGGGGGTGCGGGACGAGCAGTACTTC.

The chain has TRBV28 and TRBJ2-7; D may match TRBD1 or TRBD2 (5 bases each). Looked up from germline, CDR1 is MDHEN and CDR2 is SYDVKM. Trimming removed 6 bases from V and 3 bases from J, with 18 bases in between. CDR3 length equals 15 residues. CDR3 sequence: CASSNRDQPNYEQYF. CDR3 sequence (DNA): TGTGCCAGCAGCAACCGGGACCAACCAAACTACGAGCAGTACTTC.

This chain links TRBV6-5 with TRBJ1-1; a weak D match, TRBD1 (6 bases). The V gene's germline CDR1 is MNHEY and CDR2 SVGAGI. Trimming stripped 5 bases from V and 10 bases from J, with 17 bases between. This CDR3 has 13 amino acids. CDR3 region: CASSPFGGGSAFF. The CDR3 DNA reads TGTGCCAGCAGTCCTTTTGGGGGCGGCTCAGCTTTCTTT.

CDR3 protein: CASSDQAGGPFEQYF. CDR3 nucleotide sequence: TGTGCCAGCAGCGACCAAGCGGGAGGGCCCTTCGAGCAGTACTTC. This chain links TRBV9 with TRBJ2-7; 10 bases are shared with TRBD2. Trimming cost V 3 bases and J 6 bases; bases outside gene matches: 9. CDR3 size: 15 residues. Germline V CDR1 and CDR2: SGDLS, YYNGEE.